A selection of T cell receptor beta chains follows, all from one sample in a study of molecular identifiers for immune sequencing clone quantification. TCRdb re-derived calls from the PCR reads in MiXCR, one entry per CDR3 protein. Among hundreds of thousands of distinct CDR3 sequences listed, about 21% were seen once. The sequenced sample was naive CD8+ T cells from blood, with Jurkat cell RNA spiked in. The receptors were gathered from a human donor in good health. Some libraries in this study had Jurkat cell RNA spiked in. The CDR3 runs from the conserved cysteine through the conserved F or W. The order of the fields is CDR3 length, V gene, J gene, CDR3 protein.

17	TRBV7-2	TRBJ1-2	CASSLAGQGALSYGYTF
14	TRBV6-1	TRBJ1-4	CASMRVGSNEKLFF
15	TRBV4-2	TRBJ2-7	CASSQGASPAYEQYF
16	TRBV12-3/TRBV12-4	TRBJ2-5	CASSMQGLAVSETQYF
14	TRBV20-1	TRBJ2-7	CSASGTERTYEQYF
14	TRBV6-2/TRBV6-3	TRBJ2-1	CASRSLLAANEQFF
14	TRBV2	TRBJ2-3	CAIRGWPSTDTQYF
13	TRBV4-3	TRBJ2-7	CASSQDESYEQCF
17	TRBV14	TRBJ2-3	CASSHNSYGPSTDTQYF
15	TRBV12-3/TRBV12-4	TRBJ2-7	CASSSGGLFTYERYF
12	TRBV30	TRBJ2-1	CAWLSREGHPFF
12	TRBV20-1	TRBJ1-1	CSAPDYSPEAFF
18	TRBV13	TRBJ2-7	CASSLGLTGGQGYYEQYF
16	TRBV7-9	TRBJ1-1	CASSLVALAGNTEAFF
16	TRBV20-1	TRBJ1-1	CSARSIDRAVNTEAFF
15	TRBV20-1	TRBJ2-1	CSAREPGSEYNEQFF
13	TRBV14	TRBJ2-2	CTSSPVNTGELFF
15	TRBV7-2	TRBJ2-7	CASSLEQGLGYGQYF
16	TRBV3-1	TRBJ1-3	CASSQDGQGSGNTIYF
14	TRBV11-2	TRBJ2-5	CASSLVTEQETQYF
13	TRBV14	TRBJ1-1	CASSQGKNTEAFF
17	TRBV4-3	TRBJ2-7	CASSQDRDFTAPYEQYF
16	TRBV11-2	TRBJ2-3	CASSLVLAGGSDTQYF
16	TRBV12-3/TRBV12-4	TRBJ2-3	CASSPGSPWGTDTQYF
14	TRBV7-6	TRBJ2-7	CACSNTDRGYEQYF
17	TRBV9	TRBJ2-2	CASSVAEAGANTGELFF
15	TRBV6-5	TRBJ2-7	CASSYGVGAPLEQYF
11	TRBV5-1	TRBJ2-4	CASTDQNIQYF
14	TRBV15	TRBJ2-7	CATSSGQRSYEQYF
17	TRBV7-6	TRBJ2-3	CASSYPRSGGASDTQYF
14	TRBV28	TRBJ2-6	CASSLFRGANVLTF
15	TRBV12-3/TRBV12-4	TRBJ2-2	CASSRQGGYSGELFF
14	TRBV7-2	TRBJ2-7	CASSPYGSSYEQYF
14	TRBV20-1	TRBJ2-7	CSARVLLESHEQYF
10	TRBV5-5	TRBJ2-7	CASSGHEQYF
14	TRBV12-3/TRBV12-4	TRBJ2-1	CASSGSPGANEQFF
14	TRBV6-5	TRBJ2-7	CASSYHQGFYEQYF
12	TRBV4-1	TRBJ2-3	CASSQDSNTQYF
15	TRBV7-2	TRBJ2-5	CASSPSGGMQETQYF
13	TRBV12-3/TRBV12-4	TRBJ1-1	CASSHRSGSKAFF
15	TRBV10-2	TRBJ2-2	CASSETTPNTGELFF
15	TRBV3-1	TRBJ2-1	CASSPGQGADDEQFF
12	TRBV20-1	TRBJ2-4	CSAPDLNNIQYF
15	TRBV6-5	TRBJ2-5	CASSYTTGVQETQYF
16	TRBV27	TRBJ2-4	CASNCTEIRLTGVQYF
15	TRBV19	TRBJ2-7	CASSISASGSHEQYF
16	TRBV12-3/TRBV12-4	TRBJ2-2	CASRKTGAARTGELFF
15	TRBV27	TRBJ2-4	CASSFQGRSKNIQYF
16	TRBV4-1	TRBJ1-5	CASRQEADRGDQPQHF
14	TRBV28	TRBJ1-2	CASSSRSRGFGYTF
14	TRBV2	TRBJ2-4	CASSIDAAKNIQYF
14	TRBV6-5	TRBJ1-4	CASSYRTDNEKLFF
18	TRBV27	TRBJ1-2	CASSLVPPLGVSDYGYTF
17	TRBV25-1	TRBJ2-3	CASSGGDRVYNTDTQYF
13	TRBV28	TRBJ1-1	CASRATGTTEAFF